This is a list of T cell receptor beta chains from one sample in a study of T cells in Graves' hyperthyroidism and ophthalmopathy. TCRdb fed the multiplex PCR reads into MiXCR, producing one record per CDR3 protein. This table holds a few hundred thousand distinct CDR3 sequences, more than 15% found once. Material: blood. These receptors were collected from a woman aged 25 to 39 with Graves' hyperthyroidism. The CDR3 runs from the conserved cysteine through the conserved F or W. A D gene is named only where the DNA matches it firmly. Only part of the rows carry a size: once, few, many, or a class if the clone is expanded.

j_gene,v_gene,abundance,d_gene,CDR3nt,CDR3aa
TRBJ2-7,TRBV28,few,NA,TGTGCCAGCAGTTTAGAGGGGTACTCCTACGAGCAGTACTTC,CASSLEGYSYEQYF
TRBJ1-5,TRBV20-1,many,NA,TGCAGTGCTAGAAGTTCCCGGACAAATCAGCCCCAGCATTTT,CSARSSRTNQPQHF
TRBJ1-1,TRBV7-9,many,NA,TGTGCCAGCAGCCACCATGGGGGGGCCGGTCGGACTGAAGCTTTCTTT,CASSHHGGAGRTEAFF
TRBJ2-7,TRBV30,many,NA,TGTGCCTGGAGTATATCGGTACCCCACGAGCAGTACTTC,CAWSISVPHEQYF
TRBJ2-7,TRBV18,many,TRBD1,TGTGCCAGCTCACCACCGGGACAGGGGGGTCACGAGCAGTACTTC,CASSPPGQGGHEQYF
TRBJ2-5,TRBV20-1,NA,TRBD2,TGCAGTGCTAGGGGACTAGCGCGGGAGACCCAGTACTTC,CSARGLARETQYF
TRBJ2-7,TRBV10-1,few,NA,TGCGCCAGCAGTGAGTCAGGGGAGGCAGGACTCTACGAGCAGTACTTC,CASSESGEAGLYEQYF
TRBJ1-1,TRBV29-1,few,NA,TGCAGCGTTGAAGGGGGCTCAGGTGGCACTGAAGCTTTCTTT,CSVEGGSGGTEAFF
TRBJ2-7,TRBV4-1,many,NA,TGCGCCAGCAGCCAAGGTCGGACTGGGGTTTACGAGCAGTACTTC,CASSQGRTGVYEQYF
TRBJ2-7,TRBV28,many,TRBD2,TGTGCCAGCAGTCAGTCTAGCGGGATCTCCGAGCAGTACTTC,CASSQSSGISEQYF
TRBJ1-5,TRBV19,few,TRBD1,TGTGCCAGTAGTATACGACAGGGATATAGCAATCAGCCCCAGCATTTT,CASSIRQGYSNQPQHF
TRBJ1-3,TRBV29-1,NA,NA,TGCAGCGTTGTGGACCCCAACTCTGGAAACACCATATATTTT,CSVVDPNSGNTIYF
TRBJ2-1,TRBV7-3,many,NA,TGTGCCAGCAGCCACCAGGGGAGCGGGATTGCGTCCTACAATGAGCAGTTCTTC,CASSHQGSGIASYNEQFF
TRBJ2-5,TRBV5-8,many,NA,TGTGCCAGCAGCTTGGGTAGCACAGAGGGAGAGACCCAGTACTTC,CASSLGSTEGETQYF
TRBJ1-6,TRBV2,NA,NA,TGTGCCAGCAGTGATAAGGACAGCTATAATTCACCCCTCCACTTT,CASSDKDSYNSPLHF
TRBJ2-7,TRBV6-6,NA,NA,TGTGCCAGCAGTTACCGGTTTGGCGAGCAGTACTTC,CASSYRFGEQYF
TRBJ1-6,TRBV20-1,NA,NA,TGCAGTGCCAGGTCGGCAGGGGATTCACCCCTCCACTTT,CSARSAGDSPLHF
TRBJ1-4,TRBV6-1,many,TRBD1,TGTGCCAGCAGTTTGCCGACAGGGGAAGGGGAAAAACTGTTTTTT,CASSLPTGEGEKLFF
TRBJ2-7,TRBV11-1,NA,TRBD1,TGTGCCAGCAACACAGGGGTTCCCTACGAGCAGTACTTC,CASNTGVPYEQYF
TRBJ1-1,TRBV12-3/TRBV12-4,many,NA,TGTGCCAGCAGTCTAGGACTTAACGCTGAAGCTTTCTTT,CASSLGLNAEAFF
TRBJ1-6,TRBV12-3/TRBV12-4,many,NA,TGTGCCAACCCCCCCCTCTTTTTACCGCCCCAATATACCCTCCACTTT,CANPPLFLPPQYTLHF
TRBJ2-2,TRBV12-3/TRBV12-4,many,TRBD2,TGTGCCAGCAGTTTGGCGGGAGCGAACACCGGGGAGCTGTTTTTT,CASSLAGANTGELFF
TRBJ1-2,TRBV6-2/TRBV6-3,many,NA,TGTGCCAGCAGTTTTGAAGCACCAGTCTATGGCTACACCTTC,CASSFEAPVYGYTF
TRBJ2-4,TRBV27,NA,NA,TGTGCCAGCGGAGCGGCGGAAAACATTCAGTACTTC,CASGAAENIQYF
TRBJ2-3,TRBV12-3/TRBV12-4,NA,NA,TGTGCCAGCAGACACGACACCAGCACAGATACGCAGTATTTT,CASRHDTSTDTQYF
TRBJ1-1,TRBV18,NA,NA,TGTGCCAGCTCACCGGGTCGAGGGGAAGCTTTCTTT,CASSPGRGEAFF
TRBJ2-7,TRBV30,many,NA,TGTGCCTGGAGCGAGACCAGACACGAGCAGTACTTC,CAWSETRHEQYF
TRBJ2-7,TRBV6-5,many,NA,TGTGCCAGCAGTTACTCGAGCAGGGGCGCCAGCTCCTACGAGCAGTACTTC,CASSYSSRGASSYEQYF